A single sample gave rise to the 27 T cell receptor beta chains below, sequenced in a study of CD8+ T cells in alopecia areata. Documented treatment: oral pan-JAK inhibitor, 5-10 mg twice daily. Sequencing templates came from extracted RNA that was reverse transcribed into cDNA. TCRdb keeps only in-frame clones here, not all; method: immunoSEQ multiplex PCR. This sample has some 190,000 clones, with roughly 66% found just once. The sequenced sample was CD4+ T cells sorted from blood, obtained at week 24, from a patient treated with tofacitinib. These receptors all stem from a human donor with alopecia areata.

The chain carries TRBV19 and TRBJ1-4; D remains unclear. V was cut by 5 bases and J by 8 bases, with 21 bases left in between. The germline V gene has CDR1 LNHDA and CDR2 SQIVND (reference sequence). CDR3 length equals 16 residues. The DNA of the CDR3 is TGTGCCAGTAGTTCCTCCTATCCAAGCCGGTGGGAAAAACTGTTTTTT. Protein sequence: CASSSSYPSRWEKLFF.

The chain recombines TRBV18 with TRBJ2-7; 11 bases map to TRBD1. The CDR3 extends over 15 amino acids. Per the germline V gene, CDR1 is KGHSH and CDR2 is LQKENI. V trimming: 2 bases; J trimming: 6 bases; junction bases outside the gene matches: 6. DNA of the CDR3: TGTGCCAGCTCACCAACCGGGACAGGGGGGATCGAGCAGTACTTC. Protein: CASSPTGTGGIEQYF.

This clone was seen a handful of times. This rearrangement joins TRBV10-3 to TRBJ2-2; D unclear. Between the trimmed V and J ends, which lost 6 bases and 1 base, there was a span of 9 bases. The germline V gene encodes CDR1 ENHRY and CDR2 SYGVKD. The CDR3 has 14 amino acids. This CDR3 reads CAIRLEMNTGELFF. DNA of the CDR3: TGTGCCATCAGACTCGAAATGAACACCGGGGAGCTGTTTTTT.

CDR3 sequence: CASSPGLAVSSYEQYF. The DNA of the CDR3 is TGTGCCAGCAGCCCGGGACTAGCGGTTAGCTCCTACGAGCAGTACTTC. This sequence joins TRBV9 and TRBJ2-7, with 11 bases that match TRBD2. Unmatched junction bases numbered 6, after V lost 4 bases and J lost 0 bases. This CDR3 has 16 amino acids. Germline lookup yields CDR1 SGDLS and CDR2 YYNGEE. Filled out from reference TRBV9 and TRBJ2-7, the complete variable domain reads DSGVTQTPKHLITATGQRVTLRCSPRSGDLSVYWYQQSLDQGLQFLIQYYNGEERAKGNILERFSAQQFPDLHSELNLSSLELGDSALYFCASSPGLAVSSYEQYFGPGTRLTVT.

This clone was seen just once. This chain uses TRBV7-7 with TRBJ1-4; no clear D. The V end lost 3 bases, the J end lost 6 bases, and 8 bases lay between the germline ends. The CDR3 runs 13 residues. Germline V lookup: CDR1 SSHAT, CDR2 FNYEAQ (reference sequence). CDR3: CASSLQDYEKLFF. Written as DNA, the CDR3 is TGTGCCAGCAGCTTGCAGGACTATGAAAAACTGTTTTTT.

This clone came up a few times. The CDR3 spells CSVSGGAGNIQYF. CDR3 sequence (DNA): TGCAGCGTGAGCGGGGGGGCCGGAAACATTCAGTACTTC. The chain recombines TRBV29-1 with TRBJ2-4; TRBD2 matches 10 bases. The V segment lost 6 bases and the J segment 6 bases; nucleotides outside the gene matches: 5. The CDR3 covers 13 residues. From germline, CDR1 is SQVTM and CDR2 ANQGSEA.

The rearrangement uses TRBV29-1 and TRBJ1-1; maybe TRBD1 (5 bases). V lost 5 bases to trimming and J lost 0 bases, with 13 bases between them. CDR1 is SQVTM, CDR2 ANQGSEA, per germline. CDR3 length equals 14 residues. This CDR3 reads CSVLPGTVNTEAFF. Written as DNA, the CDR3 is TGCAGCGTTCTCCCCGGGACGGTGAACACTGAAGCTTTCTTT.

This chain uses TRBV15 with TRBJ1-2, with D possibly TRBD1 on 5 matching bases. Trimming took off 4 bases at V and 8 bases at J, with 17 bases between the two ends. The CDR3 length is 14 residues. CDR1 is LNHNV, CDR2 YYDKDF, per germline (reference sequence). The CDR3 sequence is CATSTGTRINGYTF. The CDR3 DNA reads TGTGCCACCAGCACCGGGACTCGGATCAACGGCTACACCTTC.

There are a few counts of this clone. The chain links TRBV14 to TRBJ2-1, with no clear D. V lost 4 bases and J 7 bases, leaving 11 bases between the germline ends. Germline V gene lookup returns CDR1 SGHDN and CDR2 FVKESK. CDR3 length: 13 residues. The CDR3 bases are TGTGCCAGCAGCCCTAGACGGTTAAATGAGCAGTTCTTC. It yields the protein CASSPRRLNEQFF.

This chain joins TRBV29-1 and TRBJ1-1, with D possibly being TRBD1 (5 bases). Looked up from germline, CDR1 is SQVTM and CDR2 is ANQGSEA. The CDR3 consists of 16 residues. The ends were cut back, 7 bases at V and 0 bases at J, with 21 bases in the middle. The CDR3 DNA sequence: TGCAGCGCCTTGGGCAGTTCAGGGTTCATGAACACTGAAGCTTTCTTT. Its translation is CSALGSSGFMNTEAFF.

This clone occurred a few times. The chain joins TRBV11-2 to TRBJ2-1; 7 positions match TRBD1. The trim removed 7 bases at V and 2 bases at J, leaving 8 bases unmatched. Germline CDR1 and CDR2: SGHAT and FQNNGV. The CDR3 loop spans 15 amino acids. The CDR3 is CASTKETGTYNEQFF. Written as DNA, the CDR3 is TGTGCCAGCACAAAGGAGACAGGGACCTACAATGAGCAGTTCTTC.

The rearrangement links TRBV5-1 to TRBJ2-5, with D unresolved. Trimming removed 0 bases from V and 2 bases from J, with 5 bases in between. Germline lookup yields CDR1 SGHRS and CDR2 YFSETQ. This CDR3 region has 13 residues. CDR3 bases: TGCGCCAGCAGCTTGGGCCCGCAAGAGACCCAGTACTTC. Amino acid sequence: CASSLGPQETQYF.

J is TRBJ2-7 and V is TRBV27; weak D call: TRBD1 (6 bases). Trimming took 6 bases from V and 0 from J, leaving 9 bases between them. Germline assignment: CDR1 MNHEY and CDR2 SMNVEV (reference sequence). The CDR3 has 13 residues. The CDR3: CASRDSSSYEQYF. As DNA, the CDR3 is TGTGCCAGCAGGGACAGCAGCTCCTACGAGCAGTACTTC.

The CDR3 is CAWSVIGEYYGYTF. The CDR3 nucleotides read TGTGCCTGGAGTGTAATCGGGGAATACTATGGCTACACCTTC. This chain uses TRBV30 with TRBJ1-2; no reliable D call. Trimming took off 0 bases at V and 3 bases at J, with 11 bases between the two ends. Per germline, CDR1 GTSNPN and CDR2 SVGIG (reference sequence). CDR3 length equals 14 residues.

The rearrangement joins TRBV29-1 to TRBJ2-5, with 13 nucleotides matching TRBD2. The germline V gene encodes CDR1 SQVTM and CDR2 ANQGSEA. The CDR3 sequence is 15 residues long. With 3 bases clipped from V and 4 bases from J, the junction kept 5 bases outside the gene matches. CDR3 nucleotides: TGCAGCGTTGAGAGGACTAGCGGGGGTGGAGAGACCCAGTACTTC. Translation gives CSVERTSGGGETQYF.

This clone was counted between two and nine times. V and J are TRBV11-1 and TRBJ2-5; D is possibly TRBD1 or TRBD2 (6 bases each). CDR1 and CDR2 from the germline V gene are SGHAT and FQDESV (reference sequence). The CDR3 has 12 residues. The germline V and J ends were trimmed by 4 bases and 9 bases, with 12 bases remaining between them. The CDR3: CASSSGGGAQYF. Here the CDR3 DNA reads TGTGCCAGCAGCTCCGGGGGCGGGGCCCAGTACTTC.

This sequence joins TRBV5-1 and TRBJ1-1; D gene ambiguous. Germline CDR1 reads SGHRS; CDR2 reads YFSETQ. V was pared by 0 bases and J by 6 bases, with 12 bases between. This CDR3 is built from 14 residues. The CDR3 region has the DNA TGCGCCAGCAGCTTGGGACGGGTTGAGGCTGAAGCTTTCTTT. Protein product: CASSLGRVEAEAFF.

This clone was picked up a small number of times. The V gene is TRBV7-2, the J gene TRBJ2-5; D gene unclear. The germline V gene has CDR1 SGHTA and CDR2 FQGNSA. V lost 5 bases and J 3 bases, leaving 4 bases between the germline ends. The CDR3 contains 11 residues. The CDR3 region has the DNA TGTGCCAGCAGCCAGAAAGAGACCCAGTACTTC. It is translated as CASSQKETQYF. Supplemented by reference TRBV7-2 and TRBJ2-5, the full variable domain reads GAGVSQSPSNKVTEKGKDVELRCDPISGHTALYWYRQSLGQGLEFLIYFQGNSAPDKSGLPSDRFSAERTGGSVSTLTIQRTQQEDSAVYLCASSQKETQYFGPGTRLLVL.

CDR3 sequence reads: CASSGQSAAIPETQYF. The CDR3 region has the DNA TGTGCCAGCAGTGGGCAATCGGCGGCCATACCAGAGACCCAGTACTTC. J is TRBJ2-5 and V is TRBV6-1, with D unresolved. Germline loops: CDR1 MNHNS, CDR2 SASEGT. This CDR3 spans 16 amino acids. V dropped 4 bases and J dropped 4 bases, with 19 bases sitting between them.

This clone was counted between two and nine times. This chain links TRBV7-3 with TRBJ2-2, with D unresolved. The CDR3 covers 12 residues. V was trimmed by 3 bases and J by 4 bases, leaving 3 bases between them. CDR1 is SGHTA, CDR2 FQGTGA, per germline. The DNA of the CDR3 is TGTGCCAGCAGCTTCAGCACCGGGGAGCTGTTTTTT. Translating gives CASSFSTGELFF.

This chain links TRBV5-6 with TRBJ2-2; D is undetermined. The CDR3 is made up of 16 amino acids. V lost 4 bases to trimming and J lost 4 bases, with 17 bases between them. Germline-derived CDR1 and CDR2 are SGHDT and YYEEEE. CDR3 amino acids: CASSIIGNPRTGELFF. In nucleotides, the CDR3 is TGTGCCAGCAGCATAATAGGGAATCCGCGCACCGGGGAGCTGTTTTTT.

The DNA for the CDR3 is TGTGCCTGGAGTGTACTTACAGGAGGACAGTTCTTC. Protein: CAWSVLTGGQFF. V usage is TRBV30 and J usage is TRBJ2-1; either TRBD1 or TRBD2 may fit D (5 bases each). This CDR3 contains 12 residues. Germline V gene lookup returns CDR1 GTSNPN and CDR2 SVGIG (reference sequence). Trimming took 0 bases from V and 13 from J, leaving 13 bases between them. The full variable domain, in which reference TRBV30 and TRBJ2-1 provide the parts outside the CDR3, is SQTIHQWPATLVQPVGSPLSLECTVEGTSNPNLYWYRQAAGRGLQLLFYSVGIGQISSEVPQNLSASRPQDRQFILSSKKLLLSDSGFYLCAWSVLTGGQFFGPGTRLTVL.

This sequence joins TRBV27 and TRBJ2-1; unclear D gene. Trimming removed 0 bases at V and 0 bases at J, with 12 bases between. The CDR3 extends over 17 amino acids. Per germline, CDR1 MNHEY and CDR2 SMNVEV (reference sequence). This chain's CDR3 is CASSLSLAKSSYNEQFF. The CDR3 nucleotides read TGTGCCAGCAGTTTATCGTTGGCCAAAAGCTCCTACAATGAGCAGTTCTTC.

This clone has only one observation. The chain joins TRBV29-1 to TRBJ2-2, with 10 bases matching TRBD1. The CDR3 covers 13 residues. After removal of 6 bases from V and 7 bases from J, the junction contained 5 bases not matched to a gene. Germline CDR1 and CDR2: SQVTM and ANQGSEA. The CDR3 DNA is TGCAGCGTACGGACAGGGGGGAACGGGGAGCTGTTTTTT. Protein: CSVRTGGNGELFF.

In its sample, this clone was seen once. The CDR3 nucleotides read TGTGCCAGCAGCGGACAGACGAACACTGAAGCTTTCTTT. This translates into CASSGQTNTEAFF. This sequence joins TRBV9 and TRBJ1-1, with D possibly TRBD1 on 5 matching bases. Trimming stripped 3 bases from V and 1 base from J, with 7 bases between. The CDR3 is 13 residues long. Germline V gene lookup returns CDR1 SGDLS and CDR2 YYNGEE.

The genes are TRBV28 and TRBJ1-3; no clear D gene. The CDR3 extends over 12 amino acids. CDR1 and CDR2 (germline): MDHEN, SYDVKM. Trimming left V 3 bases short and J 5 bases short, with 5 bases between. The CDR3, as DNA: TGTGCCAGCAGTTTTCCCAGAAACACCATATATTTT. Its protein is CASSFPRNTIYF.

This chain uses TRBV30 with TRBJ1-5; weak D call: TRBD1 (6 bases). The CDR3 loop spans 15 amino acids. With 0 bases removed from V and 0 bases from J, the gap between germline ends came to 9 bases. CDR1 is GTSNPN, CDR2 SVGIG, per germline (reference sequence). For the CDR3, the DNA is TGTGCCTGGAGTGTAGGGGGGAGTAGCAATCAGCCCCAGCATTTT. It yields the protein CAWSVGGSSNQPQHF.